This T cell receptor (beta chain) was captured in a study of Ad26.COV2.S vaccination and SARS-CoV-2 variants. In regard to this clone: The target antigen is unknown.

As to treatment: about 20 received Ad26.COV2.S at low or high dose, single or two shots; roughly 5 received placebo; per-sample allocation not given. Day 63 after the first injection of vaccine or placebo was the sampling time. The table came from immunoSEQ multiplex PCR; TCRdb's copy has only in-frame clones and leaves some out. This sample has around 500,000 clones, with roughly nine tenths found just once. Germline values: CDR1 MNHEY, CDR2 SVGAGI. This CDR3 region has 14 residues. V was pared by 8 bases and J by 7 bases, with 8 bases of the junction left unmatched. Study outcomes and limitations: Analyses of TCR breadth and depth may have underestimated total T cell responses. Vaccine recipients showed a spike-specific TCR breadth that was higher than in placebo recipients. Substantial post-vaccination breadth of spike-specific CD8+ and CD4+ T cell responses was reported.

Sequences were derived from peripheral blood, sampled in a trial of Ad26.COV2.S vaccine versus placebo. The J gene is TRBJ1-6, the V gene TRBV6-5; 7 bases agree with TRBD1. The clonotype was recovered from a person between 18 and 59 years old who received the Ad26.COV2.S COVID-19 vaccine or a placebo. The CDR3 nucleotides read TGTGCCAGCGTTACGGGACAGATGAATTCACCCCTCCACTTT. This sequence encodes CASVTGQMNSPLHF.